The clone carrying this T cell receptor (beta chain) was detected only a few times. The target antigen is unknown. The data originate from a study of CD8 T cells in ankylosing spondylitis. Notes on the study in general: What appeared characteristic of ankylosing spondylitis blood was a TCR beta motif of several highly homologous variants.

TCRdb re-derived calls from the 5' RACE reads in MiXCR, one entry per CDR3 protein. The data show 650,000 to 800,000 distinct CDR3 sequences, roughly 19% seen once. The V gene's germline CDR1 is MNHEY and CDR2 SVGAGI. The CDR3 is 19 amino acids. V was clipped by 4 bases and J by 3 bases; unmatched bases: 19. Sequenced material: blood, either unsorted or a sorted T cell fraction (not recorded which). The TCR comes from a male donor with ankylosing spondylitis. The chain uses TRBV6-5 and TRBJ2-5; TRBD1 agrees at 8 bases. CDR3 protein: CASSSRGTGGLRGKETQYF. DNA of the CDR3: TGTGCCAGCAGTTCACGGGGGACAGGAGGTCTTCGAGGGAAAGAGACCCAGTACTTC.